The rows below give T cell receptor beta chains drawn from one sample of a study of T cell responses to AZD1222 COVID-19 vaccine. Assay: immunoSEQ multiplex PCR; the TCRdb copy retains only in-frame clones and omits some. The sample has under 200,000 clones, more than 80% seen once. The sample was peripheral blood, taken 28 days after the second dose of the MenACWY control vaccine. These receptors were collected from an adult who received the MenACWY meningococcal vaccine as a control. Each CDR3 is given with its conserved first and last residue. A D gene is named only where the DNA matches it firmly. Some rows mark clone size as missing; the rest say once, few, many or name a class of expanded clone.

clone_size,d_call,v_call,j_call,cdr3_aa,cdr3_nt
NA,NA,TRBV21-1,TRBJ1-2,CASSKGTADGYTF,TGTGCCAGCAGCAAAGGGACTGCAGATGGCTACACCTTC
NA,NA,TRBV11-2,TRBJ2-3,CASSLIGDTQYF,TGTGCCAGCAGCTTAATAGGCGATACGCAGTATTTT
NA,TRBD2,TRBV3-1/TRBV3-2,TRBJ2-4,CASSRGLAGAKNIQYF,TGTGCCAGCAGCCGAGGACTAGCGGGAGCGAAAAACATTCAGTACTTC
NA,TRBD1,TRBV5-1,TRBJ2-1,CASSLVGTGGYNEQFF,TGCGCCAGCAGCTTGGTTGGGACAGGGGGTTACAATGAGCAGTTCTTC
NA,TRBD1,TRBV15,TRBJ2-1,CAAQRDRANNEQFF,TGTGCCGCCCAACGGGACAGGGCTAACAATGAGCAGTTCTTC
NA,NA,TRBV29-1,TRBJ1-1,CSVERDLPEAFF,TGCAGCGTTGAGAGGGATCTCCCAGAAGCTTTCTTT
once,NA,TRBV19,TRBJ2-6,CASSKDILSGANVLTF,TGTGCCAGTAGTAAGGACATCCTCTCTGGGGCCAACGTCCTGACTTTC
once,NA,TRBV7-8,TRBJ1-2,CASSLSRVNYGYTF,TGTGCCAGCAGCTTAAGCCGGGTCAACTATGGCTACACCTTC
NA,NA,TRBV18,TRBJ1-2,CASSPGGRDYGYTF,TGTGCCAGCTCACCGGGGGGGCGCGACTATGGCTACACCTTC
few,NA,TRBV11-2,TRBJ2-1,CASSLIDGYNEQFF,TGTGCCAGCAGCTTAATAGACGGGTACAATGAGCAGTTCTTC
NA,NA,TRBV30,TRBJ1-4,CAWGTGTGRRKLFF,TGTGCCTGGGGAACCGGGACTGGACGAAGAAAACTGTTTTTT
NA,NA,TRBV19,TRBJ2-1,CASSIDLDTGPYNEQFF,TGTGCCAGTAGTATAGATCTGGACACAGGACCCTACAATGAGCAGTTCTTC
NA,NA,TRBV19,TRBJ2-3,CASSLMTQPGTDTQYF,TGTGCCAGTAGTCTGATGACTCAGCCGGGGACAGATACGCAGTATTTT
NA,NA,TRBV10-1,TRBJ1-2,CASSKGPRGYGYTF,TGCGCCAGCAGTAAGGGACCGAGGGGCTATGGCTACACCTTC
NA,NA,TRBV11-2,TRBJ2-3,CASSTPSELADTSTDTQYF,TGTGCCAGCAGCACCCCCTCCGAACTAGCAGATACTAGCACAGATACGCAGTATTTT
NA,NA,TRBV10-3,TRBJ2-1,CAISAVDNEQFF,TGTGCCATCAGTGCTGTTGACAATGAGCAGTTCTTC
NA,NA,TRBV27,TRBJ1-5,CASSTPGREVHQPQHF,TGTGCCAGCAGTACCCCCGGTCGGGAGGTTCATCAGCCCCAGCATTTT
NA,TRBD2,TRBV7-2,TRBJ2-7,CASSSTSGPYEQYF,TGTGCCAGCAGCTCCACTAGCGGCCCCTACGAGCAGTACTTC
NA,NA,TRBV5-1,TRBJ1-2,CASSPDLQGAYGYTF,TGCGCCAGCAGCCCCGACCTTCAGGGCGCTTATGGCTACACCTTC
NA,TRBD1,TRBV19,TRBJ1-1,CASSIGRGLGGDTEAFF,TGTGCCAGTAGTATAGGCAGGGGGCTTGGCGGAGACACTGAAGCTTTCTTT
NA,NA,TRBV30,TRBJ2-7,CAWSVLGGFTYEQYF,TGTGCCTGGAGCGTGCTTGGCGGTTTCACCTACGAGCAGTACTTC
NA,NA,TRBV28,TRBJ1-3,CASSANTIYF,TGTGCCAGCAGTGCAAACACCATATATTTT
NA,TRBD1,TRBV24-1,TRBJ1-5,CATSDRTGGYNQPQHF,TGTGCCACCAGTGATAGGACAGGGGGGTATAATCAGCCCCAGCATTTT
few,TRBD1,TRBV5-1,TRBJ2-3,CASSFGQGAGTQYF,TGCGCCAGCAGCTTCGGACAGGGGGCGGGTACGCAGTATTTT
NA,NA,TRBV20-1,TRBJ2-1,CSAAAQQGQFF,TGCAGTGCCGCAGCCCAACAGGGGCAGTTCTTC
NA,NA,TRBV13,TRBJ1-2,CASSPRGRSDSGYTF,TGTGCCAGCAGCCCCCGGGGTCGGTCGGACTCGGGCTACACCTTC
NA,NA,TRBV7-8,TRBJ1-2,CASSLGHRNYGYTF,TGTGCCAGCAGCTTAGGTCATCGTAACTATGGCTACACCTTC
NA,TRBD2,TRBV6-5,TRBJ2-7,CASRNSGRALDEQYF,TGTGCCAGCAGGAATAGCGGGAGGGCCCTTGACGAGCAGTACTTC
NA,NA,TRBV29-1,TRBJ2-1,CSVDPGVGTEQFF,TGCAGCGTTGATCCGGGAGTGGGGACTGAGCAGTTCTTC
NA,NA,TRBV10-2,TRBJ1-1,CASISGTEAFF,TGCGCCAGCATAAGTGGCACTGAAGCTTTCTTT
NA,NA,TRBV19,TRBJ1-5,CASSIAWEAGGNQPQHF,TGTGCCAGTAGTATAGCCTGGGAGGCGGGGGGCAATCAGCCCCAGCATTTT
NA,NA,TRBV7-2,TRBJ2-5,CASSARSRETQYF,TGTGCCAGCAGCGCCCGGAGCCGAGAGACCCAGTACTTC
NA,TRBD1,TRBV5-1,TRBJ1-4,CASSLEGAPNEKLFF,TGCGCCAGCAGCTTGGAGGGGGCGCCTAATGAAAAACTGTTTTTT
NA,NA,TRBV5-1,TRBJ1-1,CASSLVGTDMNTEAFF,TGCGCCAGCAGCTTGGTAGGTACAGATATGAACACTGAAGCTTTCTTT
NA,NA,TRBV9,TRBJ2-5,CASSVGTVEETQYF,TGTGCCAGCAGCGTAGGGACCGTGGAAGAGACCCAGTACTTC
NA,NA,TRBV4-2,TRBJ1-1,CASSPGTSQGTEAFF,TGTGCCAGCAGCCCTGGCACTTCACAGGGTACTGAAGCTTTCTTT
NA,NA,TRBV18,TRBJ2-2,CASSPTGELFF,TGTGCCAGCTCTCCTACCGGGGAGCTGTTTTTT
once,NA,TRBV5-4,TRBJ2-5,CASSFTGEETQYF,TGTGCCAGCAGCTTTACAGGAGAAGAGACCCAGTACTTC
NA,NA,TRBV7-2,TRBJ2-2,CASSSQGTGELFF,TGTGCCAGCAGCTCCCAAGGGACCGGGGAGCTGTTTTTT
NA,NA,TRBV12-3/TRBV12-4,TRBJ1-2,CASSLRLSGYTF,TGTGCCAGCAGCCTCCGACTAAGCGGCTACACCTTC
NA,TRBD1,TRBV7-3,TRBJ1-1,CASSLTGTGGTEAFF,TGTGCCAGCAGCTTAACCGGGACAGGGGGCACTGAAGCTTTCTTT